This T cell receptor beta chain derives from a study of T cells in Graves' hyperthyroidism and ophthalmopathy (dated by TCRdb to between 2019 and 2020). Background on the whole study: Peripheral blood was sampled at the time of initial diagnosis, prior to any treatment. A discovery cohort of about a hundred patients, approximately 45 with Graves' ophthalmopathy and approximately 60 with stable Graves' hyperthyroidism, was used to find distinguishing TCR V-J signatures. Whether ophthalmopathy could be predicted prospectively was tested in an independent validation cohort made up of about 18 hyperthyroidism patients plus 17 patients who later progressed to ophthalmopathy. The 90 or so discovery patients were randomly split 7:3 into training and test sets. In addition, the study compared T-cell repertoires in thyroid tissue and in blood from five or six Graves' hyperthyroidism patients. After sampling, hyperthyroidism patients received methimazole starting at 30 mg daily, and ophthalmopathy patients received high-dose intravenous methylprednisolone. The paper reports TCR Vbeta CDR3 sequencing of 130 to 150 peripheral blood samples: 43 ophthalmopathy, under 85 hyperthyroidism and around 17 progressor patients.

The TCR beta CDR3 regions were amplified from the RNA transcripts. The TCR CDR3 was subjected to a first round of RT-PCR using the HTBI primer set and the Qiagen OneStep RT-PCR kit. A second multiplex PCR round built the libraries, followed by size selection and purification. Sequencing of the libraries was done on an Illumina HiSeq2000 using paired-end 100 bp reads. Processing in the source paper ran as follows. SOAPnuke was used to process the raw data, with reads discarded if the reads contained adapters or uncalled bases, had a mean Phred below 15, or lacked an exact constant-primer or identifier match. High-quality paired reads were merged with COPE v1.2.5, and unique nucleotide sequences were defined as clonotypes. MiTCR v1.1 was used to align the clonotypes against IMGT TRBV, TRBD and TRBJ reference segments. Analysis was restricted to V-J combinations with a frequency above 0.0001, which covered roughly 99% of repertoires. A TCS score was defined as the ratio between F50 (clonal expansion) and ExV (chaos), using BLOSUM62-based TCRdist between CDR3 peptides within each V-J. Welch's t-statistics and random forest reduced around 510 V-J features to 13, which were used in a naive Bayes classifier (R e1071). TCRdb handled the public reads itself, with Q25 trimming in fastp and clone calling in MiXCR, and kept productive beta chains. Duplicate CDR3 protein sequences are folded into a single record with the most common DNA and genes. TCRdb, rather than the study authors, made the V and J calls. A total of fewer than 900,000 distinct CDR3 sequences appear in this sample, about 15% of them only once. Together, the top ten hold approximately 8.4% of the sample.

A patient counted as having stable Graves' hyperthyroidism if no progression to ophthalmopathy occurred over 18 months of follow-up. Hyperthyroidism patients were newly diagnosed, with disease duration under 2 months, and aged 18 to 65 years. The study excluded patients with uncontrolled infections, other autoimmune diseases, pregnancy or lactation. Diagnoses were based on clinical symptoms, serum thyroxine and TRAb, thyroid ultrasound and orbital computed tomography. PBMCs were separated from 10 ml of fresh peripheral blood using Ficoll-Paque density gradient centrifugation. Trizol reagent was used to extract total RNA, and RNA quality was then checked on an Agilent 2100 Bioanalyzer. Study-level results and caveats: No statistical method was used to set the sample size in advance, and investigators knew the group allocation. A model built on a 13 V-J signature distinguished ophthalmopathy from stable hyperthyroidism, reaching about 89% sensitivity and approximately 81% specificity in cross-validation and 80%/75% in testing. Most expanded thyroid clonotypes (frequency above 0.001) were also detected in blood, suggesting blood repertoires may reflect thyroid immune responses. In validation, the model predicted progression to ophthalmopathy with approximately 71% sensitivity and less than 80% specificity, a median of roughly seven months before onset.

In the case of this clonotype: Its target antigen remains unknown. No clone much larger than this one lies a single base away; base qualities are absent.

The sequencing sample was made of blood. The TCR comes from a man between 18 and 29 years old with Graves' hyperthyroidism.

The CDR3 protein sequence reads: CSVEAPKGGALYNEQFF. The bases are TGCAGCGTTGAAGCCCCCAAAGGTGGGGCCCTCTACAATGAGCAGTTCTTC. Recombination linked TRBV29-1 to TRBJ2-1; a weak D assignment points to TRBD1 (5 bases agree). The CDR1 and CDR2 encoded by the germline V gene are SQVTM and ANQGSEA. The trim is 1 base for V and 3 bases for J, with a gap of 19 bases between the germline ends. The CDR3, from cysteine to phenylalanine, totals 17 residues. Only CDR3 DNA remains: 51 bases, in frame from the first base.